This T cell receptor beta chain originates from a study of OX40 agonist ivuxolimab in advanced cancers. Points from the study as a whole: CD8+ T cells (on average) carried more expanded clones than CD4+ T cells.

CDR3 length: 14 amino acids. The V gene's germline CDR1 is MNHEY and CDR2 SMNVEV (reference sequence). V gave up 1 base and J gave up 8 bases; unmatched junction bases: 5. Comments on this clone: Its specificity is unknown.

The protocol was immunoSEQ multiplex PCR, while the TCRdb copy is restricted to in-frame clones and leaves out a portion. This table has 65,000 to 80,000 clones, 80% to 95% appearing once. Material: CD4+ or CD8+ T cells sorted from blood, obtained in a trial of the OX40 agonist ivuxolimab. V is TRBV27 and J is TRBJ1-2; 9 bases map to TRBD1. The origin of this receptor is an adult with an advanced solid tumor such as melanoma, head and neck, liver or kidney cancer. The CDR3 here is CASSLLQGAGGYTF. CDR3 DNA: TGTGCCAGCAGTTTATTACAGGGGGCGGGGGGCTACACCTTC.